The clone carrying this T cell receptor (beta chain) showed up just a few times. Antigen unknown. This specimen comes from a study of T cell repertoires in cytomegalovirus infection. Study-wide background: Recently identified HLA-C-restricted CMV epitopes were among the peptides used. Shared public TCR beta signatures pointed to both CMV infection and a matching HLA type.

TCRdb used MiXCR to reprocess the reads, holding one entry per CDR3 protein. The profile shows approximately 730,000 distinct CDR3 sequences, roughly a third of them singletons. Findings and caveats of the study: There were carriers of CMV plus the relevant HLA, and cumulative public TCR beta family frequency identified them. The ex vivo response was dominated by HLA-C-restricted CMV-specific TCR beta clonotypes.

V was shortened by 6 bases and J by 2 bases, with 27 bases between the two germline ends. Germline CDR1 is SNHLY and CDR2 is FYNNEI. CDR3 size: 19 residues. The TCR sequence derives from a human donor in good health (CMV status not recorded). Some clones in this sample may be carry-over from other donors' samples. V gene TRBV2 combines with J gene TRBJ2-3, with D unresolved. The source material was cultured PBMCs, sampled from culture after CMV antigen stimulation. CDR3 amino acids: CASSGSRASRLFATDTQYF. The CDR3 nucleotides are TGTGCCAGCAGCGGATCTAGAGCAAGCCGGCTTTTTGCCACAGATACGCAGTATTTT.